The clone carrying this T cell receptor (beta chain) came up a few times. What it binds is unknown. The data originate from a study of shared clonotypes between healthy human individuals. Study conclusions and caveats: The sharing of 5% to 6.5% of naive CD4 clonotypes was seen across a handful of donors. Larger estimated richness was generally seen in naive subsets than in memory subsets.

CDR3 length: 14 amino acids. V lost 4 bases and J lost 3, with 13 bases in between. Per germline, CDR1 SGHDT and CDR2 YYEEEE. The study ran the assay at deep level. Method: immunoSEQ multiplex PCR; TCRdb's copy keeps in-frame clones and lacks some. Of roughly 680,000 clones listed, approximately 72% are singletons. The V call is TRBV5-6, the J call TRBJ1-1, with D unclear. Input material: memory CD4+ T cells sorted from blood. Subset reported: CD45RA-negative fraction. This TCR was sampled from a woman in her 30s in good health. The DNA for the CDR3 is TGTGCCAGCAGCGGGCCAGGTTTGGACACTGAAGCTTTCTTT. The encoded protein is CASSGPGLDTEAFF.